This TCR beta chain was obtained from a study of blood T cell repertoires in COVID-19. Study summary: From T cells, B-cell-depleted T cells, or PBMCs came the material, which was cDNA or gDNA.

CDR3 length: 15 residues. J lost 3 bases, V lost 5 bases, and 5 bases had no gene match. CDR1 and CDR2 from the germline V gene are LNHDA and SQIVND (reference sequence). Original handling: Quantification of nucleated cells was approximated via reference gene primer amplification. TCRdb's table, derived via immunoSEQ multiplex PCR, lists solely in-frame clones and lacks some. Clonal size and the V and J genes are those of that table, whereas D and trimming came from the DNA. The sample comprises over 150,000 clones, 65% to 90% of which are singletons, and around 8.6% rests with the top ten. The origin of this receptor is a man over 45 with active or convalescent COVID-19. This chain uses TRBV19 with TRBJ2-3; 10 bases match TRBD2. What was sequenced was peripheral blood. Here the CDR3 DNA reads TGTGCCAGTAGTTCAGCGGGGGGGGAAACAGATACGCAGTATTTT. This encodes CASSSAGGETDTQYF. Full variable domain (missing parts from reference TRBV19 and TRBJ2-3): DGGITQSPKYLFRKEGQNVTLSCEQNLNHDAMYWYRQDPGQGLRLIYYSQIVNDFQKGDIAEGYSVSREKKESFPLTVTSAQKNPTAFYLCASSSAGGETDTQYFGPGTRLTVL.